The 12 T cell receptor beta chains in this list originate from one sample, sequenced in a study of blood T cell repertoires in COVID-19. Here immunoSEQ multiplex PCR was the method, and the copy in TCRdb shows in-frame clones only, minus some. In the table there are about 150,000 clones, roughly nine tenths of which are singletons. The sequencing input was peripheral blood. All receptors derive from a man aged 18 to 29 with COVID-19, enrolled during active disease.

The genes are TRBV28 and TRBJ2-7; a weak D match, TRBD1 (5 bases). Germline CDR1 is MDHEN and CDR2 is SYDVKM. V was clipped by 5 bases and J by 3 bases, with 8 bases between them. CDR3 length: 12 amino acids. Here the CDR3 reads CASSPQGYEQYF. The CDR3 nucleotides are TGTGCCAGCAGTCCCCAGGGCTACGAGCAGTACTTC.

The chain combines TRBV13 with TRBJ2-1, with D perhaps matching TRBD2 (5 bases). This CDR3 has 17 amino acids. The V gene's germline CDR1 is PRHDT and CDR2 FYEKMQ (reference sequence). Trimming took off 4 bases at V and 5 bases at J, with 21 bases between the two ends. Written as DNA, the CDR3 is TGTGCCAGCAGCTCCTTAGCCCTCTTCGGGGATAACAATGAGCAGTTCTTC. Its translation: CASSSLALFGDNNEQFF.

The genes are TRBV5-6 and TRBJ2-7, with 9 bases that match TRBD1. In germline, CDR1 is SGHDT, CDR2 YYEEEE. Trimming cost V 2 bases and J 0 bases; bases outside gene matches: 3. The CDR3 loop spans 15 amino acids. CDR3: CASSFGTGPSYEQYF. DNA for the CDR3: TGTGCCAGCAGCTTCGGGACAGGGCCCTCCTACGAGCAGTACTTC.

This rearrangement joins TRBV28 to TRBJ2-1; a weak D match, TRBD2 (6 bases). Trimming left V 2 bases short and J 2 bases short, with 7 bases between. Germline lookup yields CDR1 MDHEN and CDR2 SYDVKM. The CDR3 contains 14 residues. This chain's CDR3 is CASSLPGAYNEQFF. CDR3 nucleotide sequence: TGTGCCAGCAGTTTACCGGGAGCCTACAATGAGCAGTTCTTC.

This chain uses TRBV7-8 with TRBJ1-5; maybe TRBD1 (6 bases). The CDR3 is 20 amino acids. Trimming shortened V by 5 bases and J by 5 bases, and 31 bases separated the two germline ends. CDR1 is SGHVS, CDR2 FQNEAQ, per germline. Here the CDR3 reads CASSSFRGRTELPFYQPQHF. CDR3 DNA sequence: TGTGCCAGCAGCAGTTTCAGGGGCCGGACAGAGCTCCCTTTTTATCAGCCCCAGCATTTT.

The CDR3 DNA reads as TGTGCCAGCAGCTCCCGTCAGGTAAACACCGGGGAGCTGTTTTTT. Translated, it gives CASSSRQVNTGELFF. The V call is TRBV9, the J call TRBJ2-2, with D unresolved. This CDR3 region has 15 residues. The V and J ends lost 4 bases and 2 bases respectively, with 12 bases between them. In germline, CDR1 is SGDLS, CDR2 YYNGEE.

The chain carries TRBV5-1 and TRBJ2-1, with TRBD2 identical over 12 bases. Germline trimming cut 7 bases from V and 7 bases from J; bases unmatched to any gene: 3. Germline values: CDR1 SGHRS, CDR2 YFSETQ. The CDR3 is made up of 13 amino acids. The CDR3 is CASRTSGNNEQFF. In nucleotides, the CDR3 is TGCGCCAGCCGGACTAGCGGGAATAATGAGCAGTTCTTC.

A few counts support this clone. J is TRBJ2-7 and V is TRBV30, with TRBD2 matching 7 bases. CDR1 is GTSNPN, CDR2 SVGIG, per germline (reference sequence). V was clipped by 5 bases and J by 3 bases; unmatched bases: 7. The length of the CDR3 is 13 residues. Here the CDR3 DNA reads TGTGCCTGGGGACGGGGAGGGAACTACGAGCAGTACTTC. This translates into CAWGRGGNYEQYF.

This rearrangement joins TRBV28 to TRBJ1-2, with 7 bases that match TRBD1. Germline assignment: CDR1 MDHEN and CDR2 SYDVKM. V dropped 6 bases and J dropped 3; count of bases not matched to a gene: 4. This CDR3 has 13 residues. The CDR3 coding sequence is TGTGCCAGCAGCCCAGACAGGGACTATGGCTACACCTTC. This translates into CASSPDRDYGYTF.

The chain has TRBV27 and TRBJ2-1, with 9 bases aligning to TRBD2. Germline V gene lookup returns CDR1 MNHEY and CDR2 SMNVEV (reference sequence). This CDR3 contains 14 residues. V lost 2 bases to trimming and J lost 10 bases; unmatched junction nucleotides: 6. CDR3 bases: TGTGCCAGCAGTTTAGCGGGAGGGGCGGAGGAGCAGTTCTTC. Amino acid sequence: CASSLAGGAEEQFF.

The chain links TRBV9 to TRBJ2-1; D ambiguous. This CDR3 is 13 amino acids long. Germline lookup yields CDR1 SGDLS and CDR2 YYNGEE. The V gene lost 0 bases and the J gene lost 5 bases, with 6 bases spanning the gap. CDR3 protein: CASSVDSNNEQFF. DNA of the CDR3: TGTGCCAGCAGCGTAGATAGTAACAATGAGCAGTTCTTC.

The count of this clone is one. The V gene is TRBV27, the J gene TRBJ2-3; 12 bases are a match to TRBD1. J lost 1 base, V lost 6 bases, and 17 bases had no gene match. The CDR3 spans 20 residues. In germline, CDR1 is MNHEY, CDR2 SMNVEV (reference sequence). CDR3 residues: CASSPWDRGRVKNRTDTQYF. The CDR3 coding sequence is TGTGCCAGCAGCCCGTGGGACAGGGGGCGAGTAAAGAATCGCACAGATACGCAGTATTTT.